The source of this T cell receptor beta chain is a study of blood T cells in healthy people across ages (dated by TCRdb to between 2014 and 2017). Study-level background: In model experiments, template switching captured about one uniquely barcoded TCR beta cDNA molecule for every two T cells. To track age-related changes in TCR beta repertoire diversity, the study relied on deep sequencing normalized with unique cDNA molecular identifiers. The donors were split into four age groups: young (average 16 years), middle-aged (39), aged (roughly 60) and long-lived (over 80). To avoid experimental bias, donors of different ages were randomly spread across the sequencing lanes. For two donors (one aged 18 to 29 and one aged 80 or older), the study analyzed two additional independent replicas of 1 million unique cDNA reads from the same blood draw.

Donors were 39 systemically healthy Caucasian individuals from Russia aged 6 to 90 years. Each donor gave about 9.7 milliliters of peripheral blood, drawn into EDTA-treated Vacutainer tubes. Ficoll-Paque density-gradient centrifugation was used to isolate PBMCs, with at least 6 million per sample. Total RNA was extracted from PBMCs with Trizol reagent, with at least 5 micrograms obtained per sample. Naive CD45RAhigh/CD27high T cell percentages were measured by flow cytometry on a PBMC aliquot from every donor. Receptor libraries were prepared by 5' RACE. Sequencing instrument: Illumina HiSeq 2500. The second PCR ran for roughly 7 to 11 cycles and used a J-beta primer mix along with a sample-barcoded 5' primer. A template-switch 5' adaptor carrying 12 random nucleotides introduced a unique molecular identifier onto each TCR beta cDNA molecule. At least 3 million CDR3-containing paired-end reads were obtained from each sample. The Mint cDNA synthesis kit, primed by a TRBC-specific oligonucleotide, was used to synthesize first-strand cDNA from all RNA. All cDNA was treated with uracil-DNA glycosylase and then went through a first 18-cycle PCR with the universal primers M1SS and BC2_uni_R. The original pipeline was this. Each sample was normalized by randomly selecting 1 million high-quality reads, each carrying a distinct molecular identifier. Instead of being binned into consensus sequences, reads with shared molecular identifiers were discarded. MiTCR, with a Q25 quality threshold and the strictest error-elimination algorithm, was used for CDR3 identification, clonotype clustering and error correction. A nonparametric unseen species model using Euler transformation provided a lower-bound estimate of total TCR beta diversity. TCRdb passed the public sequencing reads through fastp at Q25 and MiXCR, retaining productive beta sequences. A single entry per CDR3 protein holds the most common genes and DNA from its merged rows. The V and J calls and clone size come from TCRdb's table, not from the authors' own analysis. In this sample the table shows more than 1,400,000 distinct CDR3 sequences, 35% to 45% of which occur a single time. The ten biggest clones cover 7% to 9.5% of the sample.

CDR1 is given as SEHNR and CDR2 as FQNEAQ, both from the germline V gene (reference sequence). Measured from the cysteine to the phenylalanine, the CDR3 is 13 residues long. The read is trimmed to its CDR3 DNA, 39 bases read in frame from base 1. General study outcomes and caveats: A strong correlation was found between observed TCR beta diversity and the percentage of naive T cells measured by flow cytometry. As age increased, observed TCR beta diversity per million T cells dropped in a roughly linear way, and a significant reduction was already evident by age about 36. Compared with the aged group, the long-lived group had more naive CD4+ T cells, fewer expanded clones and increased TCR diversity, a pattern suggesting age selection. Because the CMV infection status of the donors was unknown, age-related changes in expanded clonotypes may potentially have been confounded. Total diversity estimates from one million sequenced T cells were considered lower bounds and underestimates. Bulk unsorted PBMC profiling prevented conclusive comparison of naive and antigen-experienced compartments.

In regard to this clonotype: Its antigen remains unidentified. No base quality information exists; no much larger clone differs at one position.

Here the chain combines TRBV7-9 and TRBJ2-5; TRBD1 is a possible D gene, resting on 6 matching bases. The DNA end favors TRBJ2-7, so the J call may be wrong. The sequencing sample was made of blood. This clonotype originated in a woman under 30 in good health. The sequenced DNA is TGTGCCAGCAGCCCTATACAGGGAAGCGAGCAGTACTTC. This sequence encodes CASSPIQGSEQYF.